This TCR beta chain originates from a study of blood T cell repertoires in COVID-19 (dated by TCRdb to the early 2020s). Background for the entire study: Samples covering the acute and convalescent phases of COVID-19 were provided by collaborators in the United States, Italy and Spain. The samples were drawn from the first 160 participants of the ongoing ImmuneRACE study and from 950 to 1,500 subjects provided by 6 global collaborators. A de-identified subject ID, COVID-19 status, age in years and sex were almost always included in the sample metadata. Deeply sampled blood TCRbeta repertoires from subjects exposed to, actively infected with, or recovered from COVID-19 were included in the dataset. The prospective study material was composed of cDNA or gDNA derived from T cells, B-cell-depleted T cells, or PBMCs. Where available, HLA class I and class II types were obtained from metadata supplied by the sample provider rather than from assay-based typing. The repertoires were released in a freely available public database meant as a resource for research on the immune response to SARS-CoV-2.

TCRbeta CDR3 regions were amplified from genomic DNA by means of the immunoSEQ Assay, a bias-controlled multiplex PCR. Regarding the original processing steps: The number of nucleated cells in each sample was estimated from the amplification of reference gene primers within the assay. Sequence reads were collapsed and filtered to measure the absolute abundance of every unique TCRbeta CDR3 rearrangement. For each sample, productive Simpson clonality was calculated as the square root of Simpson's diversity index over productive rearrangements. Entries here come from immuneACCESS through TCRdb and include only in-frame sequences with V and J called. Some clones fail to appear in such tables; in the studies checked, an unresolved V gene covers under half of the shortfall, and the cause of the remainder is unknown. That table gives V, J and clone size, and the DNA gave D and trimming. Here the sample has nearly 250,000 clones; around 90% occur a single time. Around 0.85% of the sample belongs to the ten largest clones.

The paper's findings and limits, for the study overall: The amount of clinical and demographic metadata varied by source and participant and was provided uncurated.

Turning to this clone: Its cognate antigen has yet to be identified. No much larger clone exists at a distance of one base, and base qualities are not known.

Participants in the prospective study were aged roughly 18 to 100 years, lived in under 30 United States geographic areas, and enrolled through a virtual design. Cohort assignment in the prospective study relied on participant-reported clinical history from a screening survey and a study questionnaire. Exposed participants were defined as having been in contact with someone with a PCR-confirmed or clinician-diagnosed COVID-19 case within 2 weeks of study entry. Each participant in the prospective study had whole blood, serum and a nasopharyngeal or oropharyngeal swab collected by mobile phlebotomists. Additional blood draws and questionnaires over an approximately two-month period could optionally be provided by prospective study participants. Before DNA extraction, blood samples from the prospective study were shipped at room temperature or frozen. The V end loses 6 bases and the J end loses 3 bases, and a stretch of 12 bases separates them. CDR1 and CDR2 are drawn from the germline V gene (reference sequence): GTSNPN, SVGIG. Including cysteine and phenylalanine, the CDR3 has 12 amino acids. Just CDR3 DNA is preserved here, 36 bases in frame from base 1.

The sequenced material came from PBMCs or T cells enriched from blood (not recorded which). Recombination joined TRBV30 with TRBJ2-7; D gene: possibly TRBD2, on 6 matching bases. This clonotype was sampled from a man in his forties or fifties who had been exposed to COVID-19. The CDR3 here reads CACTQGGYEQYF. The sequenced DNA is TGTGCCTGCACTCAGGGAGGCTACGAGCAGTACTTC.